The next 12 T cell receptor beta chains were all read from a single sample in a study of regulatory T cells in long-lasting Graves disease (dated by TCRdb to the early 2020s). Libraries were made using multiplex PCR. Reads for this sample came from an Illumina HiSeq 4000. iRepertoire HTBI primers and Arm-PCR amplification of CDR3 regions were used to construct TCR beta libraries. TCRdb cleaned the public reads at Q25 with fastp, built clones with MiXCR and kept in-frame beta chains. CDR3 protein duplicates are merged, each entry listing the most common genes and DNA. In this sample the table shows roughly 500,000 distinct CDR3 sequences, roughly 21% of which occur a single time. Roughly 7.7% of the sample comes from the top ten. The sample's time point, from its label and the paper: persistent/refractory GD, antithyroid drugs over 5 years with positive TRAb. RNA was extracted from PBMCs in TRIzol for both TCR sequencing and RNA sequencing.

Sequencing used peripheral blood mononuclear cells (PBMCs), obtained when the disease was refractory, from a patient treated with antithyroid drugs. Receptor source: a female donor with Graves disease.

This chain uses TRBV5-1 with TRBJ1-2; a weak D match, TRBD1 (6 bases). The CDR3 loop spans 15 amino acids. Trimming took 1 base from V and 8 from J, leaving 18 bases between them. Germline assignment: CDR1 SGHRS and CDR2 YFSETQ. This CDR3 reads CASSLLFTGLRGYTF. CDR3 bases: TGCGCCAGCAGCTTGTTATTTACAGGGTTGAGAGGCTACACCTTC.

This chain uses TRBV19 with TRBJ1-5, with D perhaps TRBD1 (5 bases). This CDR3 is built from 15 residues. The V end lost 3 bases, the J end lost 2 bases, and 11 bases lay between the germline ends. Germline V lookup: CDR1 LNHDA, CDR2 SQIVND (reference sequence). The CDR3 sequence is CASSIPRERNQPQHF. In nucleotides, the CDR3 is TGTGCCAGTAGTATCCCCAGGGAGCGCAATCAGCCCCAGCATTTT.

Comments on this clonotype: A far larger clone lies a single base away; this is likely a read error. The chain combines TRBV2 with TRBJ1-1; TRBD1 might be the D (5 bases). The V gene's germline CDR1 is SNHLY and CDR2 FYNNEI. CDR3 length: 15 amino acids. CDR3 nucleotide sequence: TGTGCCAGCAGTTTAGCGTCGGGGGACGGCACTGAAGCTTCCTTT. Translation: CASSLASGDGTEASF.

This clonotype showed up many times. This sequence joins TRBV12-3 or TRBV12-4 and TRBJ2-4; D gene uncertain. Trimming shortened V by 5 bases and J by 6 bases, and 11 bases separated the two germline ends. The CDR3 is 13 amino acids. The CDR3 sequence: CASSAPEANIQYF. The CDR3 DNA reads as TGTGCCAGCAGTGCCCCGGAAGCAAACATTCAGTACTTC.

This clonotype was detected many times. V gene TRBV6-1 combines with J gene TRBJ2-2; 9 nucleotides align to TRBD1. This CDR3 is 14 amino acids long. V was pared by 7 bases and J by 5 bases, with 5 bases of the junction left unmatched. Germline V lookup: CDR1 MNHNS, CDR2 SASEGT. The CDR3 bases are TGTGCCAGCAATACAGGGGGCGAAACCGGGGAGCTGTTTTTT. Amino acid sequence: CASNTGGETGELFF.

This clonotype has ten or more counts. The J gene is TRBJ2-2, the V gene TRBV24-1; no definite D call. The germline V gene encodes CDR1 KGHDR and CDR2 SFDVKD. V lost 4 bases and J lost 7, with 12 bases in between. This CDR3 has 14 amino acids. CDR3 protein: CATSDPSTIGELFF. The CDR3 bases are TGTGCCACCAGTGACCCGTCCACAATCGGGGAGCTGTTTTTT.

This clonotype was counted between two and nine times. This chain links TRBV5-1 with TRBJ2-7; 7 positions match TRBD2. Germline V gene data show CDR1 as SGHRS and CDR2 as YFSETQ. The junction had 11 bases not matched to a gene; V was cut back by 0 bases and J by 8 bases. The length of the CDR3 is 15 residues. CDR3 in DNA: TGCGCCAGCAGCTTGGATTTGGGGACTACCTCCCAGCAGTACTTC. Residues: CASSLDLGTTSQQYF.

V is TRBV5-1 and J is TRBJ1-1; D gene ambiguous. V lost 4 bases and J lost 3, with 10 bases in between. CDR1 and CDR2 from the germline V gene are SGHRS and YFSETQ. CDR3 length: 13 residues. CDR3 residues: CASSAETYTEAFF. CDR3 nucleotides: TGCGCCAGCAGCGCTGAAACGTACACTGAAGCTTTCTTT.

This clonotype was detected ten times or more. The chain uses TRBV5-1 and TRBJ1-2, with a tentative D call TRBD1 (6 bases). This CDR3 has 14 residues. Germline V gene data show CDR1 as SGHRS and CDR2 as YFSETQ. Deletions cut 2 bases from V and 4 bases from J, with 12 bases between. The CDR3 loop is CASSLGQKIYGYTF. CDR3 DNA sequence: TGCGCCAGCAGCTTAGGACAGAAGATCTATGGCTACACCTTC.

This clonotype was picked up a small number of times. V and J are TRBV6-2 or TRBV6-3 and TRBJ1-5; D not certain. Trimming cost V 0 bases and J 9 bases, with 9 bases left between them. The CDR3 extends over 13 amino acids. Looked up from germline, CDR1 is MNHEY and CDR2 is SVGEGT. This CDR3 is CASSYSLSLPQHF. The DNA of the CDR3 is TGTGCCAGCAGTTACTCTTTGTCCCTGCCCCAGCATTTT.

The V gene is TRBV4-1, the J gene TRBJ1-6, with D maybe TRBD1 (5 bases). This CDR3 contains 15 residues. Per the germline V gene, CDR1 is MGHRA and CDR2 is YSYEKL. V was pared by 0 bases and J by 7 bases, with 10 bases between. The CDR3 bases are TGCGCCAGCAGCCAAGACTATGGGGGAAATTCACCCCTCCACTTT. Its translation is CASSQDYGGNSPLHF.

This clonotype was counted many times. This chain links TRBV27 with TRBJ2-5; no reliable D call. The CDR3 is 14 amino acids. Germline V gene data show CDR1 as MNHEY and CDR2 as SMNVEV (reference sequence). V lost 1 base and J 0 bases, leaving 6 bases between the germline ends. The CDR3 bases are TGTGCCAGCAGTTTATTTGGGGACCAAGAGACCCAGTACTTC. Translating gives CASSLFGDQETQYF.